Listed here are 14 T cell receptor beta chains from one sample, sequenced in a study of T cell responses to AZD1222 COVID-19 vaccine. Produced via immunoSEQ multiplex PCR; TCRdb's table is partial and in-frame only. The sample holds around 100,000 clones; 75% to 95% are singletons and the top ten take under 50%. Source: peripheral blood, taken on day 0 of AZD1222 vaccination. These receptors originate from an adult in good health.

The chain recombines TRBV15 with TRBJ1-3; 7 bases line up with TRBD1. The CDR3 is 15 residues long. V lost 5 bases, J lost 1 base, and 5 bases stayed unmatched. Germline CDR1 LNHNV, CDR2 YYDKDF (reference sequence). For the CDR3, the DNA is TGTGCCACCAGCGGATCACAGGGGTCTGGAAACACCATATATTTT. This translates into CATSGSQGSGNTIYF.

This clone was recorded only once. This chain uses TRBV27 with TRBJ1-6; a weak D match, TRBD1 (5 bases). This CDR3 has 13 residues. Trimming shortened V by 4 bases and J by 10 bases, and 11 bases separated the two germline ends. Germline CDR1 is MNHEY and CDR2 is SMNVEV (reference sequence). CDR3 in amino acids: CASSSQGGSPLHF. CDR3 bases: TGTGCCAGCAGTTCGCAGGGCGGCTCACCCCTCCACTTT.

V and J are TRBV10-3 and TRBJ2-5; no reliable D call. Germline V gene lookup returns CDR1 ENHRY and CDR2 SYGVKD. The CDR3 covers 13 residues. V was cut by 6 bases and J by 4 bases, with 12 bases left in between. The CDR3 is CAIRGMIRETQYF. CDR3 coding DNA: TGTGCCATCAGGGGGATGATCCGAGAGACCCAGTACTTC.

The chain employs TRBV3-1 (or the pseudogene TRBV3-2) and TRBJ2-5; 8 bases match TRBD2. There are 12 residues in the CDR3. V shed 6 bases, J shed 10 bases, and the junction held 7 bases outside the gene matches. From germline, CDR1 is LGHDT and CDR2 YNNKEL (reference sequence). CDR3 bases: TGTGCCAGCAGACCTAGAGCGGGGGACCAGTACTTC. Encoded protein: CASRPRAGDQYF.

V gene TRBV19 combines with J gene TRBJ1-6; 7 bases match TRBD1. The CDR3 loop spans 14 amino acids. CDR1 LNHDA and CDR2 SQIVND come from the germline V gene (reference sequence). J was trimmed by 10 bases and V by 5 bases; bases with no gene match: 8. The CDR3 region is CASSRQGGGSPLHF. The CDR3 DNA reads as TGTGCCAGTAGTCGACAGGGAGGAGGATCACCCCTCCACTTT. Variable domain in full (rest from reference TRBV19 and TRBJ1-6): DGGITQSPKYLFRKEGQNVTLSCEQNLNHDAMYWYRQDPGQGLRLIYYSQIVNDFQKGDIAEGYSVSREKKESFPLTVTSAQKNPTAFYLCASSRQGGGSPLHFGNGTRLTVT.

The chain recombines TRBV5-1 with TRBJ2-7, with a tentative D call TRBD1 (6 bases). V was pared by 0 bases and J by 0 bases, with 16 bases between. The CDR3 sequence is 17 residues long. The germline V gene has CDR1 SGHRS and CDR2 YFSETQ. The CDR3: CASSLVNTGTSSYEQYF. As DNA, the CDR3 is TGCGCCAGCAGCTTGGTAAACACCGGGACAAGCTCCTACGAGCAGTACTTC.

As for this clone: This sample also contains other DNA sequences that code for the same CDR3. The chain recombines TRBV11-2 with TRBJ1-1; 9 bases are a match to TRBD1. The CDR3 is made up of 15 amino acids. CDR1 is SGHAT and CDR2 is FQNNGV in the germline V gene. J gave up 6 bases and V 3 bases, and 8 bases lay outside the gene matches. The CDR3 sequence: CASSFPDRGRAEAFF. CDR3 sequence (DNA): TGTGCCAGCAGCTTTCCGGACAGGGGAAGGGCTGAAGCTTTCTTT.

In DNA, the CDR3 is TGCGCCAGCAGCCAAGTCCCGGGACAGGGCTCTTCACCCCTCCACTTT. The encoded protein is CASSQVPGQGSSPLHF. The chain employs TRBV4-3 and TRBJ1-6; TRBD1 aligns across 9 bases. The CDR3 extends over 16 amino acids. The trim removed 1 base at V and 9 bases at J, leaving 7 bases unmatched. CDR1 is LGHNA, CDR2 YSLEER, per germline.

This rearrangement joins TRBV5-4 to TRBJ2-6; 11 bases agree with TRBD2. J gave up 0 bases and V 2 bases, and 1 base lay outside the gene matches. The CDR3 contains 17 residues. Germline V gene data show CDR1 as SGHNT and CDR2 as YYREEE (reference sequence). CDR3 loop: CASSFGTSGSGANVLTF. CDR3 nucleotide sequence: TGTGCCAGCAGCTTCGGGACTAGCGGCTCTGGGGCCAACGTCCTGACTTTC.

This chain uses TRBV4-1 with TRBJ2-7; tentatively, D is TRBD2 (6 bases). Trimming took off 1 base at V and 5 bases at J, with 12 bases between the two ends. Germline CDR1 MGHRA, CDR2 YSYEKL. The CDR3 is made up of 14 amino acids. The CDR3: CASSQGLAPHEQYF. DNA of the CDR3: TGCGCCAGCAGCCAAGGTCTAGCGCCACACGAGCAGTACTTC.

CDR3 in amino acids: CASSVAVQGRATGELFF. The CDR3 DNA reads TGTGCCAGCAGCGTAGCTGTCCAGGGGCGAGCCACCGGGGAGCTGTTTTTT. The chain employs TRBV9 and TRBJ2-2; D is possibly TRBD1 (6 bases). Germline lookup yields CDR1 SGDLS and CDR2 YYNGEE. Trimming removed 0 bases at V and 4 bases at J, with 16 bases between. The CDR3 runs to 17 residues. The full variable domain, in which reference TRBV9 and TRBJ2-2 provide the parts outside the CDR3, is DSGVTQTPKHLITATGQRVTLRCSPRSGDLSVYWYQQSLDQGLQFLIQYYNGEERAKGNILERFSAQQFPDLHSELNLSSLELGDSALYFCASSVAVQGRATGELFFGEGSRLTVL.

The J gene is TRBJ1-5, the V gene TRBV9, with TRBD1 identical over 10 bases. After removal of 0 bases from V and 2 bases from J, the junction contained 14 bases not matched to a gene. This CDR3 contains 20 residues. Germline CDR1 is SGDLS and CDR2 is YYNGEE. The CDR3 region has the DNA TGTGCCAGCAGCGTAGCTGGGGGGGACAGGGGTCGGCGAGGCAATCAGCCCCAGCATTTT. This sequence encodes CASSVAGGDRGRRGNQPQHF.

This clone was seen only a few times. The chain recombines TRBV2 with TRBJ2-7, with 7 bases aligning to TRBD2. CDR3 size: 15 residues. The V gene's germline CDR1 is SNHLY and CDR2 FYNNEI. J was trimmed by 3 bases and V by 6 bases; bases with no gene match: 11. CDR3 DNA: TGTGCCAGCAGCTTACGGGGGGAGCGGTACTACGAGCAGTACTTC. It specifies CASSLRGERYYEQYF.

The chain uses TRBV5-1 and TRBJ2-1; D is ambiguous. The V gene lost 0 bases and the J gene lost 6 bases, with 10 bases spanning the gap. The length of the CDR3 is 14 residues. Germline V lookup: CDR1 SGHRS, CDR2 YFSETQ. CDR3 residues: CASSLDWALNEQFF. The CDR3 coding sequence is TGCGCCAGCAGCTTGGACTGGGCCCTCAATGAGCAGTTCTTC.